This T cell receptor (beta chain) was sequenced for a study of beta chain features in type 1 diabetes. TCRB transcripts that were expressed got sequenced, as all of the isolated RNA had been reverse transcribed. Sequenced by immunoSEQ multiplex PCR; TCRdb stores in-frame clones only, minus some. The data contain 600,000 or so clones, over 13% of them singletons. General observations from the study: TCRB CDR3s from Type 1 diabetes patients were moderately but significantly shorter in all four CD4+ subsets.

On this clone itself: Its antigen is not known.

This TCR was recovered from a man aged 18 to 29 with type 1 diabetes. The material sequenced was naive CD4+ T cells from blood.

CDR3: CASSLGTGPYNEQFF. The CDR3 region has the DNA TGTGCCAGCAGCTTGGGGACAGGGCCTTACAATGAGCAGTTCTTC. The chain joins TRBV5-6 to TRBJ2-1, with TRBD1 matching over 8 bases. This CDR3 spans 15 amino acids. The V and J ends lost 0 bases and 4 bases, in that order; junction bases with no gene match: 3. The germline V gene encodes CDR1 SGHDT and CDR2 YYEEEE.